This T cell receptor beta chain was observed in a study of blood T cell repertoires in COVID-19. Study as a whole: The study drew acute and convalescent COVID-19 samples from the United States, Italy and Spain. The cDNA or gDNA used as material had been derived from T cells, B-cell-depleted T cells, or PBMCs.

The authors' processing: Reference gene primer amplification yielded estimated nucleated cell counts. Measured with immunoSEQ multiplex PCR; TCRdb has only the in-frame clones, and not every one. That table furnishes V, J and clone size, whereas the DNA furnished D and trimming. The sample includes 250,000 to 300,000 clones, roughly 92% of them seen just once. The CDR3 is 14 residues long. The germline V gene encodes CDR1 SGHAT and CDR2 FQNNGV. The V gene is TRBV11-2, the J gene TRBJ2-7, with 8 nucleotides matching TRBD2. This sequence was found in a woman aged 25 to 39 with COVID-19, enrolled during active disease. Sequenced material: peripheral blood. The CDR3 reads CASRAGGARREQYF. The CDR3 bases are TGTGCAAGCCGGGCGGGAGGCGCTAGGCGGGAGCAGTACTTC.